This paragraph covers one T cell receptor (beta chain) sequence. At least ten counts were recorded for this clonotype. What this receptor recognizes is not known. Per-base quality was not reported, and no clone a single base away is much larger than it. Libraries were made using PCR. Sequencing was carried out with an Illumina HiSeq 2500. TCR library preparation used molecular barcoding, with unique molecular identifiers applied to normalize quantification of the TCRbeta repertoire. Clones were called with MiXCR by TCRdb after fastp trimmed the public reads at Q25, and only in-frame beta chains were retained. CDR3 protein sequences are deduplicated, and each keeps its most common genes and DNA. The sample table shows around 120,000 distinct CDR3 sequences, and 20% to 25% are seen once. Clones ranked in the top ten supply more than 9% of the sample. The CDR3 contains 12 residues, cysteine and phenylalanine counted. The retained sequence is limited to the CDR3, 36 bases, with the frame set at the first base. V is shortened by 4 bases, J by 6 bases, and the region joining them spans 10 bases. CDR1 and CDR2 are read off the germline V gene (reference sequence) as DFQATT and SNEGSKA.

This entry comes from a study of T-cell reconstitution after alpha-beta-depleted transplantation in children (TCRdb year 2016). In terms of the full investigation: Using TCR repertoire profiling, the study quantitatively followed how T-cell immune reconstitution unfolded in children after TCRalphabeta/CD19-depleted allogeneic hematopoietic cell transplantation.

Reading the label with the study, this specimen's treatment or condition is: allogeneic hematopoietic cell transplantation with graft depleted of TCRalphabeta T cells and CD19 B cells. TCRalphabeta/CD19-depleted allogeneic hematopoietic cell grafts were given to the transplant recipients, all of whom were children. The study at large found these results: About two months after transplant, the apparently early recovery of alphabetaT-cell counts reportedly depended on just several hundred clones that had expanded rapidly and came from non-depleted graft cells. In some patients, high TCRbeta diversity at day 60 was attributed to recipient T cells and intrathymic progenitors that had survived conditioning. Over subsequent months, a decline in hyperexpanded clone frequencies was noted, and after one year, T-cell counts and TCRbeta diversity were mostly ascribed to newly produced T cells.

The sample in question was PBMCs, mostly from graft donor cells, obtained 180 days after TCRalphabeta/CD19-depleted stem cell transplant. This chain joins TRBV20-1 to TRBJ1-5, with TRBD1 tentatively as D gene (5 bases match). The TCR sequence derives from a male patient under 10 years old who had a stem cell transplant for chronic granulomatous disease, so the T cells may come from the graft donor. The CDR3 amino acid sequence is: CSATGRGQPQHF. The nucleotides are TGCAGTGCTACGGGGAGGGGTCAGCCCCAGCATTTT.